This T cell receptor (beta chain) was documented in a study of regulatory T cells (dated by TCRdb to 2017 to 2018). With respect to the entire study: The study compared T-cell receptor beta repertoires of sorted regulatory, conventional CD4+ and CD8+ T cells in CD3G-deficient patients with those in healthy controls.

All CD3G-deficient patients had evidence of autoimmunity, which was more severe in two of the patients. Patients were tested at ages ranging from 2 to 39 years, and reduced naive and increased memory CD4+ and CD8+ T-cell proportions were found in the patients. CD4+ cells were FACS-sorted into CD25-high CD127-low regulatory T cells and CD25-low CD127-high conventional CD4+ T cells. The patient group comprised 5 or 6 individuals with CD3G deficiency. An international network of physicians spanning the United States, Europe and Asia provided the patient samples and clinical data. Peripheral blood mononuclear cells were isolated by Ficoll density separation. Between the V and J ends, shortened by 6 bases and 1 base respectively, the junction contains 9 bases. The CDR3 covers 13 residues, taking in both the cysteine and the phenylalanine. The retained sequence is limited to the CDR3, 39 bases, with the frame set at the first base. Per the germline V gene, MDHEN is the CDR1 and SYDVKM is the CDR2.

Summary of the overall study and its limitations: Hydrophobic residues at CDR3 positions 6 and 7 were enriched in conventional CD4+ T cells from CD3G-deficient patients, which suggests more self-reactive specificities. Repertoires from patients had restricted unique TRB V-J pairs and skewed V and J gene usage, with the strongest effect in regulatory T cells.

For the multiplex PCR, 52 forward TRBV primers and 13 reverse TRBJ primers were used, and amplification bias was corrected with both assay-based and computational methods. Within the immunoSEQ assay, multiplex PCR amplified rearranged TRB loci from genomic DNA. An Illumina HiSeq platform was used to sequence the TRB amplicons. The published analysis was carried out like this. Custom algorithms error-filtered the raw sequences and aligned them to reference gene sequences, after which the immunoSEQ online tools were used for analysis. Productive and nonproductive TRB rearrangement frequencies were evaluated among both unique and total sequences. The likelihood of self-reactivity was estimated by examining two features, hydrophobicity and amino acid composition, of TRB CDR3 positions 6 and 7. Groups were compared by t tests, Mann-Whitney tests or two-way ANOVA performed in Prism software. TCRdb took over this immuneACCESS table, retaining in-frame rearrangements with V and J assigned. Such tables are incomplete; in checked studies, under half of the missing clones stem from an unresolved V gene, and the remainder is unexplained. Clone size and V and J calls were adopted from that table, with D and trimming inferred from the DNA. The sample table contains some 38,000 clones; only one count was recorded for about 91% of them. The ten largest clones take up about 2.4% of the sample.

As regards this clone: Its antigen is still unknown. No much larger clone is present one base from it, and per-base qualities are unavailable.

Sequenced: conventional CD4+ T cells sorted from blood. The receptor comes from a young adult with CD3G deficiency. The sequence links TRBV28 to TRBJ1-1, with the D gene uncertain. The DNA sequence is as follows: TGTGCCAGCAGCCTGACAAGGAACACTGAAGCTTTCTTT. Translated, it reads CASSLTRNTEAFF.